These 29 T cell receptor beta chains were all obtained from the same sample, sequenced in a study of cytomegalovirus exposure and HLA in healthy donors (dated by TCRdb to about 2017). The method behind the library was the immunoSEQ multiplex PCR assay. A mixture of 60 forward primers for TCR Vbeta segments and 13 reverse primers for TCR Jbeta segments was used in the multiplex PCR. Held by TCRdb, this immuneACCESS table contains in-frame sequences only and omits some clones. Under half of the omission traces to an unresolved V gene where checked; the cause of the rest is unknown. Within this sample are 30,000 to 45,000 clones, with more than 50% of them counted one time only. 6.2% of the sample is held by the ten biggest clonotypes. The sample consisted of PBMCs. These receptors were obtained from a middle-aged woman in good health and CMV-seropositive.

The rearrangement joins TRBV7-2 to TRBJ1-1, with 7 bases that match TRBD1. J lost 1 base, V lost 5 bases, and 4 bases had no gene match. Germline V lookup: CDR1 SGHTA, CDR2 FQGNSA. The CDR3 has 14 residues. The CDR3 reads CASSKNRGNTEAFF. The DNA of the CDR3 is TGTGCCAGCAGCAAGAACAGGGGGAACACTGAAGCTTTCTTT.

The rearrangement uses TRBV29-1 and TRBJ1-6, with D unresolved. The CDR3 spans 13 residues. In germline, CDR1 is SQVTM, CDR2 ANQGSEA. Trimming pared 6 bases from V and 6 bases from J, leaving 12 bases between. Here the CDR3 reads CSVHAGGNSPLHF. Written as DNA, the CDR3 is TGCAGCGTCCACGCGGGTGGTAATTCACCCCTCCACTTT. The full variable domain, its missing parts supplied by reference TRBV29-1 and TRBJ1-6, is SAVISQKPSRDICQRGTSLTIQCQVDSQVTMMFWYRQQPGQSLTLIATANQGSEATYESGFVIDKFPISRPNLTFSTLTVSNMSPEDSSIYLCSVHAGGNSPLHFGNGTRLTVT.

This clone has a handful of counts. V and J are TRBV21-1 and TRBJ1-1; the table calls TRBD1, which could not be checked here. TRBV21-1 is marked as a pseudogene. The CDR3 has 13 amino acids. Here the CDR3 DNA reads TGTGCCAGCAGTCCACAGAAGAACACTGAAGCTTTCTTT. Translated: CASSPQKNTEAFF.

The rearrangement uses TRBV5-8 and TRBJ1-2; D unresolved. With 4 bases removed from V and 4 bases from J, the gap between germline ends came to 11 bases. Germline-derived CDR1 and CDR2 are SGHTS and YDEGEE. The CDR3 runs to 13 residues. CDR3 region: CASSTAEGYGYTF. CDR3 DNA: TGTGCCAGCAGCACGGCGGAGGGCTATGGCTACACCTTC.

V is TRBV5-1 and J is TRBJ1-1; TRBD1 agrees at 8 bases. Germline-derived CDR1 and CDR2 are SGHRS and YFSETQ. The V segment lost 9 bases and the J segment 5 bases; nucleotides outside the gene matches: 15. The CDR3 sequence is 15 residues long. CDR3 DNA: TGCGCCACTCGGACAGGGTCCCCTGTCTCTACTGAAGCTTTCTTT. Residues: CATRTGSPVSTEAFF.

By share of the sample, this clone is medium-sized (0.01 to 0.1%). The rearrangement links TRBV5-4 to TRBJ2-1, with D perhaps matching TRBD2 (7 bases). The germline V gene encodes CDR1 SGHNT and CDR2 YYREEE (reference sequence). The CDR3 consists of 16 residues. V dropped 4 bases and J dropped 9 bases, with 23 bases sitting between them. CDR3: CASSPRGGIPVSEQFF. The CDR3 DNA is TGTGCCAGCAGCCCGAGGGGGGGGATCCCGGTTAGTGAGCAGTTCTTC.

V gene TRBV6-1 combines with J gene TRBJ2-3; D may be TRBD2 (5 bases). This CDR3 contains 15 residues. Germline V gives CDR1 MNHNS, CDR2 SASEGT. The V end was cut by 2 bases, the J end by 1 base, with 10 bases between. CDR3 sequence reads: CASSEFQAGTDTQYF. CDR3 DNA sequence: TGTGCCAGCAGTGAATTCCAAGCGGGCACAGATACGCAGTATTTT.

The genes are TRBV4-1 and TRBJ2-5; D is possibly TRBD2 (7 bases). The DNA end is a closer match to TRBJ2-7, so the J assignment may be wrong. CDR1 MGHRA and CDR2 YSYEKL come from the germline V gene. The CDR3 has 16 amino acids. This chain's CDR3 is CASSQSGGGGPYEQYF. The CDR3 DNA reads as TGCGCCAGCAGCCAATCTGGGGGGGGCGGCCCCTACGAGCAGTACTTC.

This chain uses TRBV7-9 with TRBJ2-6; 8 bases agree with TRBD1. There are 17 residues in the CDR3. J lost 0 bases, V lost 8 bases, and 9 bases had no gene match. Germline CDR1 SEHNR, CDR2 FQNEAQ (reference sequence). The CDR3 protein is CASSRGPSYSGANVLTF. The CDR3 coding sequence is TGTGCCAGCTCCAGGGGGCCTTCATACTCTGGGGCCAACGTCCTGACTTTC.

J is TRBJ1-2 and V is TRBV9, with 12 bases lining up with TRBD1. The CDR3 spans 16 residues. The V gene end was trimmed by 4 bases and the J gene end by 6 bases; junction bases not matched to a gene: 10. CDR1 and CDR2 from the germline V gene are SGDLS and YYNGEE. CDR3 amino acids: CASSSGTGGLGHGYTF. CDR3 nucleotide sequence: TGTGCCAGCAGCTCCGGGACAGGGGGCCTGGGGCATGGCTACACCTTC.

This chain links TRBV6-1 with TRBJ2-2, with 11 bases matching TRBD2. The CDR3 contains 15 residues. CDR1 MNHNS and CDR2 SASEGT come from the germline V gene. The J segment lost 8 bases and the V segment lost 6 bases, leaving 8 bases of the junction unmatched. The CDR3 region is CASSPTLAGVGELFF. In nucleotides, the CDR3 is TGTGCCAGCAGCCCTACACTAGCGGGGGTGGGGGAGCTGTTTTTT.

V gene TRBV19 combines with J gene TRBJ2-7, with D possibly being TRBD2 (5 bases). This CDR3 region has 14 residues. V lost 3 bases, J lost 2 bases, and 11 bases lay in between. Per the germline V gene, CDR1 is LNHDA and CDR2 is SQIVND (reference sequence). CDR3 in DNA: TGTGCCAGTAGTATCGGGGAAGGGCCCTACGAGCAGTACTTC. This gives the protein CASSIGEGPYEQYF. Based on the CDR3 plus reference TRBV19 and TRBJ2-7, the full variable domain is DGGITQSPKYLFRKEGQNVTLSCEQNLNHDAMYWYRQDPGQGLRLIYYSQIVNDFQKGDIAEGYSVSREKKESFPLTVTSAQKNPTAFYLCASSIGEGPYEQYFGPGTRLTVT.

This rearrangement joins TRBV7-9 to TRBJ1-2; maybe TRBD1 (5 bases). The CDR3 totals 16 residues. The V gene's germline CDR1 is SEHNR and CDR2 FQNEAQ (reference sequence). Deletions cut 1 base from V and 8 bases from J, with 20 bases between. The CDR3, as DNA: TGTGCCAGCAGCTTAGACGAAGGGGCCCGGCTCGTGGGCTACACCTTC. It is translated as CASSLDEGARLVGYTF.

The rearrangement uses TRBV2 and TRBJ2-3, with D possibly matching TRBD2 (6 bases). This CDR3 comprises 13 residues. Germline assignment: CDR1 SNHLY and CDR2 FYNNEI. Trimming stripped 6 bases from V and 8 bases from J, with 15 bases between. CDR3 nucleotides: TGTGCCAGCAGGGGGACTCGTCTGATTACGCAGTATTTT. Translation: CASRGTRLITQYF.

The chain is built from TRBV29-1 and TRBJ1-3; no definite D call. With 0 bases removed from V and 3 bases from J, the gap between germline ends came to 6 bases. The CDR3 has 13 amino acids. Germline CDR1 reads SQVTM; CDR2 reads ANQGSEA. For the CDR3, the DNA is TGCAGCGTTGAAGATCAGAATGGAAACACCATATATTTT. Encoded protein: CSVEDQNGNTIYF. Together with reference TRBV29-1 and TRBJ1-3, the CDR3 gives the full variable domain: SAVISQKPSRDICQRGTSLTIQCQVDSQVTMMFWYRQQPGQSLTLIATANQGSEATYESGFVIDKFPISRPNLTFSTLTVSNMSPEDSSIYLCSVEDQNGNTIYFGEGSWLTVV.

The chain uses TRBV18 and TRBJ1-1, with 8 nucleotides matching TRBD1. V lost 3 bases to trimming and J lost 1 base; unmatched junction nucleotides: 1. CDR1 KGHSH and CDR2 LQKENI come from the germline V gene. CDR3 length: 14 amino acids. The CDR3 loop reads CASSPQGANTEAFF. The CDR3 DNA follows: TGTGCCAGCTCACCTCAGGGGGCGAACACTGAAGCTTTCTTT.

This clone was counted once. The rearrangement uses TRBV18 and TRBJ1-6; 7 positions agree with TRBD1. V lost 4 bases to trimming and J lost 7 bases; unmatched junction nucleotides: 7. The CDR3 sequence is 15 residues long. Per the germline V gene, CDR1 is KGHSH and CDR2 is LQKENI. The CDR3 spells CASSHGQVMNSPLHF. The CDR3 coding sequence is TGTGCCAGCTCACATGGACAGGTCATGAATTCACCCCTCCACTTT.

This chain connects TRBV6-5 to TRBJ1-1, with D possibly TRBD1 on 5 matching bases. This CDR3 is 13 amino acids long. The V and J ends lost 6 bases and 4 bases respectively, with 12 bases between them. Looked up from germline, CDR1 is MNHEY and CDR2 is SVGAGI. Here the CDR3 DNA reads TGTGCCAGCAGACCGCCCGGGGGCACTGAAGCTTTCTTT. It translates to CASRPPGGTEAFF.

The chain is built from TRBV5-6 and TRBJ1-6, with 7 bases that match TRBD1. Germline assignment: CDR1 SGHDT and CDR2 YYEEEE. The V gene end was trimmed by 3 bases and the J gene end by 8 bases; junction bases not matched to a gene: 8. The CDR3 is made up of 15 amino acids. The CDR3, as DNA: TGTGCCAGCAGCTCCGACAGGGTACACCATTCACCCCTCCACTTT. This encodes CASSSDRVHHSPLHF.

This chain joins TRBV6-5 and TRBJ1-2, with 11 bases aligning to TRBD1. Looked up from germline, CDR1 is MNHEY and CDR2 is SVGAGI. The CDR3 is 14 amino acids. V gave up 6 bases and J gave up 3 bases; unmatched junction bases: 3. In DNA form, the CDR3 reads TGTGCCAGCAGGAGGACAGGGGGCGACTATGGCTACACCTTC. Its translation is CASRRTGGDYGYTF.

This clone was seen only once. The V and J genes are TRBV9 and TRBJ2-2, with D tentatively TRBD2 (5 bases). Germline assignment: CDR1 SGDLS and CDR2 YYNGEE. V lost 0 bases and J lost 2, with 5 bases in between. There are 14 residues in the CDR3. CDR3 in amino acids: CASSVGTNTGELFF. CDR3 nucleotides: TGTGCCAGCAGCGTAGGGACTAACACCGGGGAGCTGTTTTTT.

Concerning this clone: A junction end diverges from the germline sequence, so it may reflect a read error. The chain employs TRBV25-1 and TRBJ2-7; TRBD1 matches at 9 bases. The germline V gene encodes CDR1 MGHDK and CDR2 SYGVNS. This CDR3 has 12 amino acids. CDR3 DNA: TGTGCCAGCAGCGGTCCCGGGACAGGGTTCGGATTC. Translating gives CASSGPGTGFGF.

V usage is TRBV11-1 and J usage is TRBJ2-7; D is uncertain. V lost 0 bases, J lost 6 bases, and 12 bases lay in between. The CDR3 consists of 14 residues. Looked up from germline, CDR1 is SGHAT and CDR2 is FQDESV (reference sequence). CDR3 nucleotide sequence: TGTGCCAGCAGCTTAGCCGCGGCATACGGCGAGCAGTACTTC. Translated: CASSLAAAYGEQYF.

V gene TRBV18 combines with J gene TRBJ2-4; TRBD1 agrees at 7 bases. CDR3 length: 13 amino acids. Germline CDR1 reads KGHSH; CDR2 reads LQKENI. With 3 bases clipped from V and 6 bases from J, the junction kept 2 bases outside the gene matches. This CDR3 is CASSPQGVNIQYF. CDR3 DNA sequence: TGTGCCAGCTCACCCCAGGGGGTAAACATTCAGTACTTC.

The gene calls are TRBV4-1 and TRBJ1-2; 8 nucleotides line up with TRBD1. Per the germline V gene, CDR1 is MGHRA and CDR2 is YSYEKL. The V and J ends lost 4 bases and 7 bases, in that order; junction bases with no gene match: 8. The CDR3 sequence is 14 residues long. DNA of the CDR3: TGCGCCAGCAGCCGCCTACAGGGGGTCCGTGGCTACACCTTC. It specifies CASSRLQGVRGYTF.

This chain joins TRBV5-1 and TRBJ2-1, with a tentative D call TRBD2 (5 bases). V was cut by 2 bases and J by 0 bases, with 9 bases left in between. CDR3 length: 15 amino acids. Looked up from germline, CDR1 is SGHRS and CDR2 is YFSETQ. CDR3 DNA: TGCGCCAGCAGCTTCTCTGGGAGCTCCTACAATGAGCAGTTCTTC. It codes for CASSFSGSSYNEQFF.

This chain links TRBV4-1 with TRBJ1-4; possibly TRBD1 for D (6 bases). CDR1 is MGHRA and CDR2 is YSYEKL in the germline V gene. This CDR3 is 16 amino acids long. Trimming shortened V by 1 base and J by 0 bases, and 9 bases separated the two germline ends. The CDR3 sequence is CASSQAQGTTNEKLFF. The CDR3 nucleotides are TGCGCCAGCAGCCAAGCGCAGGGGACAACTAATGAAAAACTGTTTTTT.

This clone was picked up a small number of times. This chain's CDR3 is CASSLTQGYGYTF. Here the CDR3 DNA reads TGTGCCAGCAGCTTGACGCAGGGGTATGGCTACACCTTC. The V gene is TRBV13, the J gene TRBJ1-2; D might be TRBD1 (6 bases). This CDR3 is built from 13 residues. Germline CDR1 reads PRHDT; CDR2 reads FYEKMQ (reference sequence). The V gene lost 3 bases and the J gene lost 5 bases, with 10 bases spanning the gap. The full variable domain, in which reference TRBV13 and TRBJ1-2 provide the parts outside the CDR3, is AAGVIQSPRHLIKEKRETATLKCYPIPRHDTVYWYQQGPGQDPQFLISFYEKMQSDKGSIPDRFSAQQFSDYHSELNMSSLELGDSALYFCASSLTQGYGYTFGSGTRLTVV.

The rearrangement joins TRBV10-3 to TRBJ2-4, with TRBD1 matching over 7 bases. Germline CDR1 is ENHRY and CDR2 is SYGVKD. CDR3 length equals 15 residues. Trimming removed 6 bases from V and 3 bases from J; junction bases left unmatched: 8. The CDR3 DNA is TGTGCCATCAGCCAGAAGGGGGCGGACAAAAACATTCAGTACTTC. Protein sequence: CAISQKGADKNIQYF.